This TCR beta chain was recorded in a study of vaccination effects on CD4 cells after COVID-19. For the study at large: Samples gathered post-vaccine arrived a median of 72 days past the second dose. Study conclusions and caveats: Cross-reactivity toward common cold coronaviruses was confined to only 1 of 255 vaccine-induced clones in healthy vaccinees. Late post-vaccination samples showed marked contraction of infection- and vaccine-induced clones. The study enrolled few convalescent patients and sampled no early post-infection timepoints.

As to this clone: Its antigen is unknown.

Germline V CDR1 and CDR2: SEHNR, FQNEAQ (reference sequence). The CDR3 consists of 15 residues. The germline V and J ends were trimmed by 1 base and 2 bases, with 11 bases remaining between them. Libraries were prepared by immunoSEQ multiplex PCR; TCRdb keeps only in-frame clonotypes and omits some of them. The sample has over 50,000 clones, about three quarters seen once. ViraFEST expansion of antigen-specific CD4+ T cells with viral peptide pools preceded sequencing. Scientists isolated CD4+ T cells after an approximately 11-day culture period ended. Vaccine administered to participants consisted of two doses of either BNT162b2 or mRNA-1273.

This TCR derives from a human donor who received a COVID-19 vaccine. The chain has TRBV7-9 and TRBJ1-2; TRBD1 is a possible D gene (5 bases). Sequenced here: CD4+ T cells from PBMCs cultured with HCoV-229E spike peptides, sampled after COVID-19 vaccination. CDR3 nucleotides: TGTGCCAGCAGCTTAGTCTCCGGGGCCAACTATGGCTACACCTTC. Translating gives CASSLVSGANYGYTF. Full variable domain (outside the CDR3, taken from reference TRBV7-9 and TRBJ1-2): DTGVSQNPRHKITKRGQNVTFRCDPISEHNRLYWYRQTLGQGPEFLTYFQNEAQLEKSRLLSDRFSAERPKGSFSTLEIQRTEQGDSAMYLCASSLVSGANYGYTFGSGTRLTVV.